This TCR beta chain was recorded in a study of T cells in Graves' hyperthyroidism and ophthalmopathy. Whole-study findings and limits: Most expanded thyroid clonotypes above 0.001 also appeared in blood.

Only a few counts were recorded for this clonotype. Its cognate antigen is unknown. Stable hyperthyroidism: no ophthalmopathy progression over 18 months of follow-up. TCR beta CDR3 regions were amplified from RNA. Researchers ran a first-round RT-PCR on the TCR CDR3 using the HTBI primer set. One entry per CDR3 protein, called by TCRdb with MiXCR from the multiplex PCR reads. The data show about 290,000 distinct CDR3 sequences, with roughly 15% seen just once and less than 8% held by the top ten. Germline values: CDR1 MNHEY, CDR2 SMNVEV (reference sequence). The CDR3 has 13 residues. V lost 3 bases to trimming and J lost 5 bases, with 10 bases between them.

V is TRBV27 and J is TRBJ1-2; D is unclear. Sequenced input: blood. The sequence came from a woman aged 40 to 50 with Graves' hyperthyroidism. The CDR3 loop reads CASSLGETYGYTF. Here the CDR3 DNA reads TGTGCCAGCAGTTTGGGAGAAACTTATGGCTACACCTTC.